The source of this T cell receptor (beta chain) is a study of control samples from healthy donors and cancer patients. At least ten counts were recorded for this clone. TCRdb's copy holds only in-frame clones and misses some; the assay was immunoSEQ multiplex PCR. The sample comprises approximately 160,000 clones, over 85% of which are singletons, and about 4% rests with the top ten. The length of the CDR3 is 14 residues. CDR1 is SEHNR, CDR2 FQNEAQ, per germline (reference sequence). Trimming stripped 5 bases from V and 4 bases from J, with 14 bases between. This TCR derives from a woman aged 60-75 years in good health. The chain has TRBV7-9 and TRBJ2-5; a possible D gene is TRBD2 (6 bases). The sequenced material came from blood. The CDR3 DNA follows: TGTGCCAGCAGCCACGGGGGACCAGCAGAGACCCAGTACTTC. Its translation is CASSHGGPAETQYF. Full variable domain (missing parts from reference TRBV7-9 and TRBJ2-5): DTGVSQNPRHKITKRGQNVTFRCDPISEHNRLYWYRQTLGQGPEFLTYFQNEAQLEKSRLLSDRFSAERPKGSFSTLEIQRTEQGDSAMYLCASSHGGPAETQYFGPGTRLLVL.